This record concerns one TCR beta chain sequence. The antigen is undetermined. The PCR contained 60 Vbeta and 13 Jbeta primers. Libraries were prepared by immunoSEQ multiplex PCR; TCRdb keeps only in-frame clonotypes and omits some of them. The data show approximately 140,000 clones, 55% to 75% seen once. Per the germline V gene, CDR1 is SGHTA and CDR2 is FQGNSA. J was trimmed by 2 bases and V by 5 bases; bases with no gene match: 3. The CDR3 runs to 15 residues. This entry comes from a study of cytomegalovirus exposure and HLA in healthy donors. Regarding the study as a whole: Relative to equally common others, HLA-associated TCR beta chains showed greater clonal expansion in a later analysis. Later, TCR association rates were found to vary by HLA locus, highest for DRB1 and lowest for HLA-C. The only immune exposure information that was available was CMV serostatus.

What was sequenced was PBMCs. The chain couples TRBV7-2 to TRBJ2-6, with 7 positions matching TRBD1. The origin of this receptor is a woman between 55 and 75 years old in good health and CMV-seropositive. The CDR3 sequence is CASSQDRAGANVLTF. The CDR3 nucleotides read TGTGCCAGCAGCCAAGACAGGGCTGGGGCCAACGTCCTGACTTTC.